This TCR beta chain was recorded in a study of early stage breast cancer tumors. CDR1 is KGHSH and CDR2 is LQKENI in the germline V gene. The CDR3 totals 15 residues. The V gene end was trimmed by 4 bases and the J gene end by 4 bases; junction bases not matched to a gene: 6. Each sample had two DNA replicates, 0.5 ug blood or around 1.4 ug tissue. Data came from immunoSEQ multiplex PCR; TCRdb stores just in-frame clones and leaves some out. The sample records roughly 14,000 clones, approximately 84% being singletons. Broader study findings: Commonly generated sequences made up most enriched TCRB sequences shared between patients. In about 90% of the 16 patients, blood comparison separated tumor from normal breast.

On this clone: Its antigen is not known.

The sample taken for sequencing was normal breast tissue next to the tumor. The chain has TRBV18 and TRBJ1-1, with 10 bases matching TRBD1. The TCR sequence derives from a person younger than 45 with breast cancer. CDR3 nucleotides: TGTGCCAGCTCACTCGCCCGGGACAGGGGCACTGAAGCTTTCTTT. It is translated as CASSLARDRGTEAFF. Variable domain in full (rest from reference TRBV18 and TRBJ1-1): NAGVMQNPRHLVRRRGQEARLRCSPMKGHSHVYWYRQLPEEGLKFMVYLQKENIIDESGMPKERFSAEFPKEGPSILRIQQVVRGDSAAYFCASSLARDRGTEAFFGQGTRLTVV.